The clone carrying this T cell receptor (beta chain) came up a few times. The sample belongs to a study of T cells after yellow fever vaccination. TCRdb reprocessed the 5' RACE reads with MiXCR, giving one entry per CDR3 protein. The sample lists almost 600,000 distinct CDR3 sequences, roughly 14% occurring once. The material sequenced was PBMCs, taken on the day of the yellow fever booster vaccination. The source of this sequence is a man aged 30 to 39 who received the YFV17D yellow fever vaccine.

The CDR3 sequence is CASSMTQDSYNSPLHF. DNA of the CDR3: TGTGCCAGTAGTATGACACAGGACTCCTATAATTCACCCCTCCACTTT. The rearrangement uses TRBV19 and TRBJ1-6; possible D gene TRBD1, 5 bases. Germline V gene lookup returns CDR1 LNHDA and CDR2 SQIVND (reference sequence). The CDR3 has 16 residues. V lost 3 bases and J lost 0, with 9 bases in between.